This TCR beta chain was retrieved from a study of T cells in Graves' hyperthyroidism and ophthalmopathy. About the research overall: Peripheral blood was taken when the disease was first diagnosed, before any treatment began. Overall study findings and caveats: Ophthalmopathy, which appeared later, was predicted by the model a median approximately 6 months before onset. Blood samples included most of the expanded thyroid clonotypes exceeding 0.001.

Researchers amplified the TCR beta CDR3 regions from RNA transcripts. The primer set for the first-round RT-PCR of the TCR CDR3 was HTBI. TCRdb re-derived calls from the multiplex PCR reads in MiXCR, one entry per CDR3 protein. Among 400,000 or so distinct CDR3 sequences, about 14% were seen once, and the ten largest hold 25% to 30%. Source material for PBMCs was less than 12 ml fresh peripheral blood. As for this clonotype: Its target is not known.

The source of this sequence is a man aged 50 or older with Graves' ophthalmopathy. Material for sequencing was blood.

This CDR3 is CSAQMPLYPKSNTGELFF. CDR3 in DNA: TGCAGCGCCCAGATGCCCCTCTATCCTAAATCAAACACCGGGGAGCTGTTTTTT. The rearrangement links TRBV29-1 to TRBJ2-2; D unclear. The V end lost 7 bases, the J end lost 2 bases, and 26 bases lay between the germline ends. CDR3 length equals 18 residues. The germline V gene encodes CDR1 SQVTM and CDR2 ANQGSEA.